Shown below are 19 T cell receptor beta chains from a single sample sequenced in a study of blood T cell repertoires in COVID-19. The table came from immunoSEQ multiplex PCR; TCRdb's copy has only in-frame clones and leaves some out. This sample has 200,000 to 250,000 clones, with around 89% found just once. The sequencing sample was made of PBMCs or T cells enriched from blood (not recorded which). These receptor sequences come from a man aged 25 to 40 who had recovered from COVID-19.

This chain joins TRBV18 and TRBJ2-1; no firm D call. CDR1 KGHSH and CDR2 LQKENI come from the germline V gene. Trimming removed 0 bases at V and 3 bases at J, with 12 bases between. The CDR3 is 16 residues long. The DNA for the CDR3 is TGTGCCAGCTCACCACCTAGCATGGCCAACTACAATGAGCAGTTCTTC. Protein sequence: CASSPPSMANYNEQFF.

This chain connects TRBV3-1 (or the pseudogene TRBV3-2) to TRBJ2-2; 12 nucleotides line up with TRBD1. CDR3 length equals 16 residues. Trimming took 7 bases from V and 5 from J; bases not matched to a gene: 8. The V gene's germline CDR1 is LGHDT and CDR2 YNNKEL (reference sequence). The CDR3 loop is CASTPRGQGATGELFF. In DNA form, the CDR3 reads TGTGCCAGCACCCCAAGGGGACAGGGGGCTACCGGGGAGCTGTTTTTT.

The chain couples TRBV4-3 to TRBJ1-1; D ambiguous. Trimming left V 1 base short and J 0 bases short, with 9 bases between. The CDR3 loop spans 15 amino acids. CDR1 and CDR2 (germline): LGHNA, YSLEER. The chain's CDR3 is CASSQGRFMNTEAFF. The CDR3 nucleotides are TGCGCCAGCAGCCAAGGCCGGTTCATGAACACTGAAGCTTTCTTT.

The gene calls are TRBV7-8 and TRBJ1-2, with 8 bases that match TRBD1. V was pared by 5 bases and J by 4 bases, with 6 bases of the junction left unmatched. The length of the CDR3 is 14 residues. The germline gives CDR1 SGHVS, CDR2 FQNEAQ. CDR3 sequence: CASSPDRGLYGYTF. The DNA for the CDR3 is TGTGCCAGCAGCCCCGACAGGGGCCTCTATGGCTACACCTTC.

The chain links TRBV7-9 to TRBJ2-1; tentative D call: TRBD2 (6 bases). The CDR3 runs to 15 residues. Trimming stripped 2 bases from V and 3 bases from J, with 11 bases between. Per germline, CDR1 SEHNR and CDR2 FQNEAQ (reference sequence). CDR3 DNA: TGTGCCAGCAGCTTACTGCGGGGTGACTACAATGAGCAGTTCTTC. It encodes CASSLLRGDYNEQFF.

This clone appeared once. V is TRBV30 and J is TRBJ1-1; D remains unclear. V dropped 3 bases and J dropped 6 bases, with 14 bases sitting between them. The CDR3 is 13 residues long. Germline values: CDR1 GTSNPN, CDR2 SVGIG (reference sequence). The CDR3 DNA sequence: TGTGCCTGGAGGGCAGGCCTCCTGTCTGAAGCTTTCTTT. Translation gives CAWRAGLLSEAFF.

This sequence joins TRBV24-1 and TRBJ2-5; TRBD2 is a possible D gene (6 bases). V was shortened by 5 bases and J by 0 bases, with 12 bases between the two germline ends. This CDR3 region has 15 residues. Germline V CDR1 and CDR2: KGHDR, SFDVKD. As DNA, the CDR3 is TGTGCCACCAGTGTGGGTAGCGGACACCAAGAGACCCAGTACTTC. Its translation: CATSVGSGHQETQYF.

The rearrangement links TRBV7-9 to TRBJ2-3; 11 bases are shared with TRBD2. J lost 5 bases, V lost 5 bases, and 6 bases had no gene match. Germline lookup yields CDR1 SEHNR and CDR2 FQNEAQ (reference sequence). The length of the CDR3 is 15 residues. The CDR3 protein is CASSVLAGGGDTQYF. The CDR3 DNA reads as TGTGCCAGCAGCGTTCTAGCGGGAGGAGGAGATACGCAGTATTTT. The full variable domain, its missing parts supplied by reference TRBV7-9 and TRBJ2-3, is DTGVSQNPRHKITKRGQNVTFRCDPISEHNRLYWYRQTLGQGPEFLTYFQNEAQLEKSRLLSDRFSAERPKGSFSTLEIQRTEQGDSAMYLCASSVLAGGGDTQYFGPGTRLTVL.

This CDR3 reads CAWSASGQGNQPQHF. The DNA of the CDR3 is TGTGCCTGGAGTGCCTCGGGACAGGGGAATCAGCCCCAGCATTTT. V gene TRBV30 combines with J gene TRBJ1-5; TRBD1 matches 10 bases. Germline V lookup: CDR1 GTSNPN, CDR2 SVGIG (reference sequence). The CDR3 is 15 amino acids. V shed 1 base and J 4 bases; nucleotides not matched to a gene: 4.

The chain employs TRBV5-4 and TRBJ1-4; D remains unclear. The ends were cut back, 0 bases at V and 0 bases at J, with 21 bases in the middle. The germline V gene encodes CDR1 SGHNT and CDR2 YYREEE (reference sequence). The CDR3 contains 20 residues. The CDR3 region has the DNA TGTGCCAGCAGCTTGGTGAGCGGACCGCCGGAGAATGCAACTAATGAAAAACTGTTTTTT. Residues: CASSLVSGPPENATNEKLFF.

A few counts support this clone. The chain is built from TRBV2 and TRBJ2-3; perhaps TRBD2 as D (6 bases). V dropped 5 bases and J dropped 2 bases, with 14 bases sitting between them. The CDR3 consists of 15 residues. Looked up from germline, CDR1 is SNHLY and CDR2 is FYNNEI. The CDR3 spells CASSKTRGITDTQYF. The CDR3 DNA reads as TGTGCCAGCAGTAAGACTAGGGGAATCACAGATACGCAGTATTTT.

This chain connects TRBV7-6 to TRBJ2-1; 7 bases are shared with TRBD1. The V and J ends lost 5 bases and 2 bases, in that order; junction bases with no gene match: 12. Germline assignment: CDR1 SGHVS and CDR2 FNYEAQ. The CDR3 is made up of 17 amino acids. The CDR3 is CASSPYRGGRTYNEQFF. The CDR3 DNA reads TGTGCCAGCAGCCCCTACAGGGGCGGGCGAACCTACAATGAGCAGTTCTTC.

The V and J genes are TRBV24-1 and TRBJ1-5; D unclear. The CDR3 spans 13 residues. V was shortened by 4 bases and J by 0 bases, with 3 bases between the two germline ends. Germline CDR1 and CDR2: KGHDR and SFDVKD. CDR3 coding DNA: TGTGCCACCAGTGACTATAGCAATCAGCCCCAGCATTTT. It translates to CATSDYSNQPQHF.

The chain couples TRBV19 to TRBJ1-1; TRBD1 agrees at 7 bases. Trimming removed 1 base from V and 11 bases from J; junction bases left unmatched: 7. Germline V CDR1 and CDR2: LNHDA, SQIVND (reference sequence). There are 13 residues in the CDR3. The CDR3 reads CASSIVRDSGAFF. For the CDR3, the DNA is TGTGCCAGTAGTATAGTTAGGGACAGTGGGGCTTTCTTT.

V gene TRBV19 combines with J gene TRBJ1-5; 10 bases match TRBD1. This CDR3 region has 19 residues. V was clipped by 6 bases and J by 0 bases; unmatched bases: 14. Germline V CDR1 and CDR2: LNHDA, SQIVND (reference sequence). The CDR3 is CASRAGIDRGLYSNQPQHF. The CDR3 DNA reads as TGTGCCAGTAGGGCCGGGATCGACAGGGGGCTATATAGCAATCAGCCCCAGCATTTT.

Here the CDR3 DNA reads TGTGCCAGCAGTCGGACAGGCTCCTATAATTCACCCCTCCACTTT. This sequence encodes CASSRTGSYNSPLHF. V is TRBV5-4 and J is TRBJ1-6; TRBD1 agrees at 7 bases. Germline CDR1 is SGHNT and CDR2 is YYREEE (reference sequence). This CDR3 spans 15 amino acids. Losses at the gene ends were 5 bases for V and 0 bases for J; bases not matched to a gene: 2. Supplemented by reference TRBV5-4 and TRBJ1-6, the full variable domain reads ETGVTQSPTHLIKTRGQQVTLRCSSQSGHNTVSWYQQALGQGPQFIFQYYREEENGRGNFPPRFSGLQFPNYSSELNVNALELDDSALYLCASSRTGSYNSPLHFGNGTRLTVT.

The CDR3 reads CASSVEGGFPYEQYF. The CDR3 coding sequence is TGTGCCAGCAGCGTAGAAGGGGGCTTTCCCTACGAGCAGTACTTC. The V call is TRBV9, the J call TRBJ2-7; 7 bases match TRBD1. Germline CDR1 and CDR2: SGDLS and YYNGEE. After removal of 0 bases from V and 2 bases from J, the junction contained 5 bases not matched to a gene. The CDR3 contains 15 residues.

This chain uses TRBV13 with TRBJ1-2; unclear D gene. Germline V lookup: CDR1 PRHDT, CDR2 FYEKMQ (reference sequence). The CDR3 contains 16 residues. V was cut by 4 bases and J by 3 bases, with 18 bases left in between. The CDR3 protein is CASSSWVAGVDYGYTF. The CDR3 bases are TGTGCCAGCAGCTCATGGGTAGCCGGTGTAGACTATGGCTACACCTTC. The variable domain in full, with the rest retrieved from reference TRBV13 and TRBJ1-2, is AAGVIQSPRHLIKEKRETATLKCYPIPRHDTVYWYQQGPGQDPQFLISFYEKMQSDKGSIPDRFSAQQFSDYHSELNMSSLELGDSALYFCASSSWVAGVDYGYTFGSGTRLTVV.

The V and J genes are TRBV11-2 and TRBJ1-2; D gene unclear. Germline CDR1 is SGHAT and CDR2 is FQNNGV. This CDR3 comprises 14 residues. The V and J ends lost 4 bases and 2 bases respectively, with 11 bases between them. The CDR3 nucleotides read TGTGCCAGCAGCTCCCTCCAGGAAAACTATGGCTACACCTTC. Translated: CASSSLQENYGYTF.